This TCR beta chain was identified in a study of STAT5B mutations in CD4+ large granular lymphocyte leukemia. Study background: Healthy donors showed HLA-associated enrichment of the CDR3 'QG' motif.

Authors' methods: Lowest detectable productive clonotype frequency was 2.59 x 10-5. TCRdb's copy holds only in-frame clones and misses some; the assay was immunoSEQ multiplex PCR. Clone size and the V and J calls come from that table; the DNA yielded D and trimming. The table lists roughly 46,000 clones, around 82% of them singletons. The study's findings and limits: Patient CD4-sorted repertoires looked more clonal than healthy CD4+ repertoires, even without putative leukemic clones. TRBV06-family usage was enriched in top patient clones (8/27) versus controls (2/35).

Between the trimmed V and J ends, which lost 1 base and 7 bases, there was a span of 8 bases. This CDR3 is 12 amino acids long. Per the germline V gene, CDR1 is SGHDT and CDR2 is YYEEEE. A note on this clone: No antigen is known for it.

The origin of this receptor is a human donor in good health. The rearrangement links TRBV5-6 to TRBJ2-5, with D perhaps matching TRBD1 (5 bases). Sequencing was done on a sample of CD4+ T cells from blood buffy coats. CDR3 in amino acids: CASSLQGATQYF. Here the CDR3 DNA reads TGTGCCAGCAGCTTGCAAGGGGCGACCCAGTACTTC.